This T cell receptor (beta chain) was documented in a study of shared clonotypes between healthy human individuals. Study context: Plates per donor: three CD4 naive, three CD4 memory, two CD8 naive, one CD8 memory.

Regarding the study as a whole: Only blood was sampled; tissue repertoires likely differ.

Trimming pared 4 bases from V and 5 bases from J, leaving 20 bases between. CDR3 length: 16 amino acids. Germline V lookup: CDR1 LNHDA, CDR2 SQIVND (reference sequence). Healthy HIV-negative adults with no recent acute infections or vaccinations were recruited as donors. This table comes from immunoSEQ multiplex PCR, and its TCRdb copy is limited to in-frame clones, with some not included. This sample has 850,000 to 1,200,000 clones; roughly 70% occur once, and the top ten carry over 1.3%. Remarks on this clone: Its antigen is as yet unknown.

Sequencing used memory CD4+ T cells sorted from blood. The subset: CD45RA-negative fraction. The rearrangement joins TRBV19 to TRBJ1-2; D is unresolved. The TCR sequence derives from a young man in good health. CDR3 nucleotides: TGTGCCAGTAGTAGTGGCAGCCCCCTCCTGAAGTATGGCTACACCTTC. This translates into CASSSGSPLLKYGYTF.